This TCR beta chain was identified in a study of blood T cell repertoires in COVID-19 (dated by TCRdb to 2020 to 2021). About the study as a whole: The collaborator samples originated in the United States, Italy and Spain and spanned the acute and convalescent phases of COVID-19. Sample metadata almost always included a de-identified subject ID, COVID-19 status, age in years and sex. The repertoires were released in a freely available public database meant as a resource for research on the immune response to SARS-CoV-2. The prospective study material was composed of cDNA or gDNA derived from T cells, B-cell-depleted T cells, or PBMCs. Where available, HLA class I and class II types were taken from metadata supplied by the sample provider and were not determined by assay-based typing. The samples were drawn from two sources: the first 160 participants of the ongoing ImmuneRACE study, and 1,000 to 1,500 subjects contributed by 6 global collaborators. Subjects who had been exposed to COVID-19, were actively infected with it, or had recovered from it provided the deeply sampled blood TCRbeta repertoires that made up the dataset.

General conclusions and limits of the study: The amount of clinical and demographic metadata varied by source and participant and was provided uncurated.

TCRbeta CDR3 regions were amplified from genomic DNA using the immunoSEQ Assay, a bias-controlled multiplex PCR. On the study's bioinformatics: The number of nucleated cells in each sample was estimated by amplification of reference gene primers within the assay. To quantify the absolute abundance of each unique TCRbeta CDR3 rearrangement, sequence reads were collapsed and filtered. For each sample, productive Simpson clonality was calculated as the square root of Simpson's diversity index across productive rearrangements. The source is immuneACCESS, and TCRdb retained only in-frame sequences with V and J called. Part of the clones is not carried over; for the studies checked, unresolved V genes explain less than half of this, and the remainder is unexplained. V and J calls plus clone size are reproduced from that table; the DNA served to infer D and trimming. This sample holds under 85,000 clones; approximately 90% were observed only once. 11% to 15% of the sample is held by the ten biggest clonotypes.

Collaborating institutions collected whole blood in K2EDTA tubes following their own protocols. For TCRbeta analysis, collaborators shipped samples as frozen whole blood, isolated PBMCs, or DNA extracted from either of those sample types. V is pruned by 8 bases and J by 4 bases, leaving 13 bases of the junction without a gene match. Spanning cysteine to phenylalanine, the CDR3 consists of 16 amino acids. The retained sequence is limited to the CDR3, 48 bases, with the frame set at the first base. In the germline V gene (reference sequence), CDR1 corresponds to LNHDA and CDR2 to SQIVND. About this clone itself: The clone's antigen remains unknown. No much larger clone is present one base from it, and per-base qualities are unavailable.

The sequenced material came from peripheral blood. The chain joins TRBV19 to TRBJ1-2, and 10 bases in between align with TRBD1. The sequence was obtained from a man between 65 and 80 years old with active or convalescent COVID-19. The nucleotide sequence is given as TGTGCCAGTCAAGTATCACCGGGACAGGGGCTCTATGGCTACACCTTC. Its protein reads: CASQVSPGQGLYGYTF.